This T cell receptor (beta chain) emerged from a study of blood T cell repertoires in COVID-19. Study-level information: COVID-19 samples collected from the United States, Italy and Spain covered acute and convalescent phases. T cells, B-cell-depleted T cells, or PBMCs provided the cDNA or gDNA that served as material.

The CDR3 extends over 14 amino acids. Germline assignment: CDR1 SGHTA and CDR2 FQGNSA. The junction had 4 bases not matched to a gene; V was cut back by 1 base and J by 6 bases. Original processing methods: How many nucleated cells were present was estimated from reference gene primer amplification. The method was immunoSEQ multiplex PCR; TCRdb's version includes in-frame clones alone and lacks a portion of them. The DNA was the basis for D and trimming; V, J and clone size are from that table. The repertoire holds 370,000 or so clones, with over 65% as singletons. This TCR was recovered from a human donor with acute or convalescent COVID-19. The donor label of this sample is uncertain. Sequenced sample: peripheral blood. J is TRBJ2-7 and V is TRBV7-2; 9 nucleotides align to TRBD1. In nucleotides, the CDR3 is TGTGCCAGCAGCTTAGTACAGGGGGCAAGCGAGCAGTACTTC. Protein sequence: CASSLVQGASEQYF.